The 22 T cell receptor beta chains in this list originate from one sample, sequenced in a study of blood T cell repertoires in COVID-19. The repertoire was sequenced with immunoSEQ multiplex PCR; TCRdb's copy has only in-frame clones and lacks some. The sample holds around 130,000 clones, around 82% seen once. Sequenced sample: peripheral blood. The receptors come from a human donor in a cohort sampled during active COVID-19.

The chain links TRBV6-5 to TRBJ1-1, with D maybe TRBD1 (6 bases). Between the trimmed V and J ends, which lost 5 bases and 2 bases, there was a span of 15 bases. The CDR3 sequence is 15 residues long. Germline V gives CDR1 MNHEY, CDR2 SVGAGI. CDR3 in DNA: TGTGCCAGCAGTCGACAGGACCAACCTAACACTGAAGCTTTCTTT. It specifies CASSRQDQPNTEAFF.

V usage is TRBV5-6 and J usage is TRBJ2-3; tentative D call: TRBD2 (6 bases). The CDR3 is 17 residues long. CDR1 and CDR2 (germline): SGHDT, YYEEEE. Between the trimmed V and J ends, which lost 4 bases and 2 bases, there was a span of 20 bases. The CDR3 nucleotides read TGTGCCAGCAGCGCCCCCCTTGGCGGGGTGAACACAGATACGCAGTATTTT. Translated, it gives CASSAPLGGVNTDTQYF.

The table lists this clone with a few counts. The chain employs TRBV7-9 and TRBJ2-6; 8 nucleotides agree with TRBD1. CDR1 SEHNR and CDR2 FQNEAQ come from the germline V gene (reference sequence). V trimming: 5 bases; J trimming: 6 bases; junction bases outside the gene matches: 9. This CDR3 is built from 16 residues. The CDR3 DNA follows: TGTGCCAGCAGCATCTACAGGGGGACGGAGGCCAACGTCCTGACTTTC. It translates to CASSIYRGTEANVLTF.

The rearrangement uses TRBV3-1 (or the pseudogene TRBV3-2) and TRBJ2-1; 7 bases map to TRBD2. The ends lost 0 bases at V and 7 bases at J; junction bases unmatched: 6. The CDR3 contains 15 residues. Germline V gives CDR1 LGHDT, CDR2 YNNKEL (reference sequence). CDR3 sequence (DNA): TGTGCCAGCAGCCAAGATCGCGGGGGTTTAAATGAGCAGTTCTTC. Amino acid sequence: CASSQDRGGLNEQFF.

The CDR3 loop reads CASSPPGGVSGANVLTF. In DNA, the CDR3 is TGTGCCAGCTCACCACCTGGAGGAGTCTCTGGGGCCAACGTCCTGACTTTC. The rearrangement links TRBV18 to TRBJ2-6; D possibly corresponds to TRBD2 (5 bases). The germline V and J ends were trimmed by 0 bases and 0 bases, with 9 bases remaining between them. This CDR3 has 17 amino acids. Germline V gives CDR1 KGHSH, CDR2 LQKENI. Complete variable domain (other parts from reference TRBV18 and TRBJ2-6): NAGVMQNPRHLVRRRGQEARLRCSPMKGHSHVYWYRQLPEEGLKFMVYLQKENIIDESGMPKERFSAEFPKEGPSILRIQQVVRGDSAAYFCASSPPGGVSGANVLTFGAGSRLTVL.

The gene calls are TRBV18 and TRBJ2-2; weak D call: TRBD2 (5 bases). The germline CDR1 and CDR2 sequences are KGHSH and LQKENI. This CDR3 has 12 amino acids. V lost 4 bases and J 5 bases, leaving 5 bases between the germline ends. The CDR3 reads CASSRGTGELFF. The CDR3 coding sequence is TGTGCCAGCTCACGAGGGACCGGGGAGCTGTTTTTT.

CDR3 in amino acids: CASTPGLSTSTDTQYF. In nucleotides, the CDR3 is TGTGCCAGCACCCCGGGACTTTCCACTAGCACAGATACGCAGTATTTT. The chain employs TRBV3-1 (or the pseudogene TRBV3-2) and TRBJ2-3; tentative D call: TRBD2 (6 bases). The CDR3 extends over 16 amino acids. Germline V gene lookup returns CDR1 LGHDT and CDR2 YNNKEL (reference sequence). Trimming left V 7 bases short and J 0 bases short, with 17 bases between.

The chain recombines TRBV20-1 with TRBJ2-7, with TRBD2 identical over 7 bases. The V gene's germline CDR1 is DFQATT and CDR2 SNEGSKA (reference sequence). The CDR3 is 12 residues long. V lost 3 bases, J lost 6 bases, and 5 bases stayed unmatched. The CDR3 sequence is CSASPLAIEQYF. The CDR3, as DNA: TGCAGTGCTAGTCCACTAGCGATCGAGCAGTACTTC.

The V call is TRBV5-4, the J call TRBJ2-2; TRBD2 is a possible D gene (5 bases). The ends were cut back, 0 bases at V and 7 bases at J, with 19 bases in the middle. Germline-derived CDR1 and CDR2 are SGHNT and YYREEE (reference sequence). CDR3 length equals 17 residues. CDR3 bases: TGTGCCAGCAGCTTGGGTCGGGATCCCAAATTAATCGGGGAGCTGTTTTTT. Translation: CASSLGRDPKLIGELFF.

The V and J genes are TRBV5-6 and TRBJ1-5, with TRBD1 matching over 7 bases. V gave up 3 bases and J gave up 0 bases; unmatched junction bases: 6. Germline lookup yields CDR1 SGHDT and CDR2 YYEEEE. There are 16 residues in the CDR3. The CDR3 region is CASSWRQGPSNQPQHF. The CDR3 DNA sequence: TGTGCCAGCAGCTGGAGACAGGGACCTAGCAATCAGCCCCAGCATTTT.

V and J are TRBV5-1 and TRBJ1-4; 9 positions match TRBD1. Germline V gives CDR1 SGHRS, CDR2 YFSETQ. V shed 0 bases, J shed 7 bases, and the junction held 10 bases outside the gene matches. There are 17 residues in the CDR3. CDR3 DNA: TGCGCCAGCAGCTTGGTGGGGGCCACAGGGGGCAGTGAAAAACTGTTTTTT. Translation: CASSLVGATGGSEKLFF.

V and J are TRBV6-5 and TRBJ1-6; the D is unclear. CDR1 is MNHEY and CDR2 is SVGAGI in the germline V gene. This CDR3 spans 15 amino acids. Trimming removed 0 bases at V and 5 bases at J, with 8 bases between. This CDR3 is CASSYSRRDNSPLHF. The CDR3, as DNA: TGTGCCAGCAGTTACTCGAGACGGGATAATTCACCCCTCCACTTT.

This chain joins TRBV6-5 and TRBJ1-2; 7 nucleotides agree with TRBD1. The germline V gene encodes CDR1 MNHEY and CDR2 SVGAGI. With 5 bases clipped from V and 8 bases from J, the junction kept 8 bases outside the gene matches. This CDR3 is built from 13 residues. The CDR3 DNA reads TGTGCCAGCAGTCGGGACAGCGAGGGGGGCTACACCTTC. Translating gives CASSRDSEGGYTF.

This chain connects TRBV11-2 to TRBJ1-2; 7 positions agree with TRBD1. CDR1 is SGHAT and CDR2 is FQNNGV in the germline V gene. Losses at the gene ends were 5 bases for V and 5 bases for J; bases not matched to a gene: 11. This CDR3 has 15 amino acids. CDR3 sequence (DNA): TGTGCCAGCAGCCCACAACCGGGACAGTCTTATGGCTACACCTTC. This translates into CASSPQPGQSYGYTF.

This chain connects TRBV5-6 to TRBJ1-2; 9 bases fit TRBD1. CDR1 and CDR2 (germline): SGHDT, YYEEEE. This CDR3 has 14 residues. V was clipped by 0 bases and J by 5 bases; unmatched bases: 2. CDR3 DNA sequence: TGTGCCAGCAGCTTGGAGGACAGGGGTTATGGCTACACCTTC. Translation: CASSLEDRGYGYTF.

The chain recombines TRBV5-4 with TRBJ1-4, with 8 positions matching TRBD1. CDR3 length equals 15 residues. The V segment lost 4 bases and the J segment 7 bases; nucleotides outside the gene matches: 9. CDR1 is SGHNT, CDR2 YYREEE, per germline (reference sequence). The CDR3 nucleotides are TGTGCCAGCAGCCAAACAGGGGGAAGGGGTGAAAAACTGTTTTTT. Residues: CASSQTGGRGEKLFF.

The DNA for the CDR3 is TGCGCCAGCAATCCGGCTAGCCCCCCCAATGAGCAGTTCTTC. Protein sequence: CASNPASPPNEQFF. J is TRBJ2-1 and V is TRBV5-1; possibly TRBD2 for D (5 bases). The CDR3 has 14 amino acids. V lost 6 bases to trimming and J lost 6 bases, with 16 bases between them. CDR1 and CDR2 (germline): SGHRS, YFSETQ.

V is TRBV6-1 and J is TRBJ2-1; the D gene is possibly TRBD1 (6 bases). The CDR3 spans 12 residues. Trimming removed 3 bases from V and 9 bases from J, with 9 bases in between. Looked up from germline, CDR1 is MNHNS and CDR2 is SASEGT. The CDR3 DNA reads as TGTGCCAGCAGTGACACAGGGCTTGAGCAGTTCTTC. It translates to CASSDTGLEQFF.

The chain is built from TRBV4-2 and TRBJ1-2; D ambiguous. V was cut by 0 bases and J by 0 bases, with 2 bases left in between. CDR3 length: 13 residues. CDR1 is LGHNA and CDR2 is YNFKEQ in the germline V gene. In nucleotides, the CDR3 is TGTGCCAGCAGCCAAGACACTAACTATGGCTACACCTTC. Its translation is CASSQDTNYGYTF.

This clone was detected only once. V usage is TRBV14 and J usage is TRBJ2-3, with D maybe TRBD1 (6 bases). V was trimmed by 2 bases and J by 1 base, leaving 13 bases between them. Germline V gene sequence: CDR1 SGHDN, CDR2 FVKESK. The CDR3 is 16 residues long. CDR3 sequence reads: CASSQTRDTRTDTQYF. The CDR3 region has the DNA TGTGCCAGCAGCCAAACCCGGGACACCCGCACAGATACGCAGTATTTT.

This clone came up many times. The chain employs TRBV11-2 and TRBJ2-5; 10 nucleotides line up with TRBD2. J lost 2 bases, V lost 8 bases, and 14 bases had no gene match. The V gene's germline CDR1 is SGHAT and CDR2 FQNNGV. There are 17 residues in the CDR3. The CDR3 protein is CASATWGSGGFQETQYF. The DNA of the CDR3 is TGTGCCAGCGCAACATGGGGTAGCGGGGGGTTTCAAGAGACCCAGTACTTC. Combining the CDR3 with reference TRBV11-2 and TRBJ2-5 gives the whole variable domain EAGVAQSPRYKIIEKRQSVAFWCNPISGHATLYWYQQILGQGPKLLIQFQNNGVVDDSQLPKDRFSAERLKGVDSTLKIQPAKLEDSAVYLCASATWGSGGFQETQYFGPGTRLLVL.

This clone was picked up a small number of times. The chain carries TRBV10-3 and TRBJ2-2; 9 positions match TRBD1. J lost 2 bases, V lost 5 bases, and 6 bases had no gene match. The CDR3 loop spans 16 amino acids. The V gene's germline CDR1 is ENHRY and CDR2 SYGVKD. CDR3 sequence: CAISRDRASNTGELFF. Written as DNA, the CDR3 is TGTGCCATCAGTAGGGACAGGGCGAGTAACACCGGGGAGCTGTTTTTT.